This section outlines one TCR beta chain sequence together with its context. One junction end disagrees with the germline gene, perhaps due to a read error. The source of the sample is a study of control samples from healthy donors and cancer patients. The protocol was immunoSEQ multiplex PCR, while the TCRdb copy is restricted to in-frame clones and leaves out a portion. Of 150,000 to 200,000 clones in the sample, 85% to 90% are singletons; the top ten hold around 12%. This CDR3 region has 14 residues. Germline V gene data show CDR1 as SNHLY and CDR2 as FYNNEI. Sequencing was done on a sample of blood. The clonotype comes from a man aged 30-40 years in good health. The rearrangement joins TRBV2 to TRBJ1-1; D possibly corresponds to TRBD1 (5 bases). In DNA, the CDR3 is TGTGCCAGCAGGGAAGACAGCCTGAACACTGAAGCTTTCTTT. Translating it yields CASREDSLNTEAFF.